Following are 31 T cell receptor beta chains from one sample sequenced in a study of blood T cells in healthy people across ages. The use of a sample-barcoded 5' primer and a J-beta primer mix characterized a second PCR of roughly 6 to 11 cycles. One entry per CDR3 protein, called by TCRdb with MiXCR from the 5' RACE reads. The data hold some 850,000 distinct CDR3 sequences, with 25% to 30% observed a single time. These sequences were also reported in another study, on T cells of mothers and their children.

The specimen was blood. These receptors were taken from a boy between 10 and 17 years old in good health.

This clonotype came up a few times. V gene TRBV4-3 combines with J gene TRBJ1-5; maybe TRBD1 (5 bases). Looked up from germline, CDR1 is LGHNA and CDR2 is YSLEER. V lost 0 bases and J 6 bases, leaving 9 bases between the germline ends. CDR3 length: 14 amino acids. Here the CDR3 reads CASSQDAGLQPQHF. CDR3 coding DNA: TGCGCCAGCAGCCAAGATGCAGGGCTTCAGCCCCAGCATTTT.

This clonotype was seen repeatedly, ten times or more. The V and J genes are TRBV29-1 and TRBJ1-2; D not resolved. The CDR3 is made up of 12 amino acids. Germline V lookup: CDR1 SQVTM, CDR2 ANQGSEA. Trimming removed 3 bases at V and 4 bases at J, with 9 bases between. CDR3 in amino acids: CSVETNAYGYTF. For the CDR3, the DNA is TGCAGCGTTGAGACAAACGCCTATGGCTACACCTTC.

This clonotype was recorded many times. The chain uses TRBV29-1 and TRBJ2-3; D is ambiguous. The CDR3 sequence is 15 residues long. From germline, CDR1 is SQVTM and CDR2 ANQGSEA. Trimming took 2 bases from V and 1 from J, leaving 13 bases between them. The CDR3 bases are TGCAGCGTTGAAACGTTCGGCGGACGCACAGATACGCAGTATTTT. It yields the protein CSVETFGGRTDTQYF.

The V gene is TRBV6-4, the J gene TRBJ2-1; the match to TRBD2 covers 9 bases. Germline values: CDR1 MRHNA, CDR2 SNTAGT. CDR3 size: 14 residues. Germline trimming cut 2 bases from V and 4 bases from J; bases unmatched to any gene: 0. The CDR3 bases are TGTGCCAGCAGTGACGCGGGGGGGTACAATGAGCAGTTCTTC. Encoded protein: CASSDAGGYNEQFF.

This clonotype was recorded a few times. The V and J genes are TRBV14 and TRBJ2-1; D remains ambiguous. The DNA end is a closer match to TRBJ2-5, so the J assignment may be wrong. CDR1 SGHDN and CDR2 FVKESK come from the germline V gene. The CDR3 length is 17 residues. CDR3 protein: CASSQGSRHRIQETQYF. In nucleotides, the CDR3 is TGTGCCAGCAGCCAAGGGTCTCGTCACAGAATTCAAGAGACCCAGTACTTC.

The chain links TRBV27 to TRBJ2-3; TRBD2 matches 11 bases. The length of the CDR3 is 18 residues. Germline CDR1 MNHEY, CDR2 SMNVEV (reference sequence). Trimming took 3 bases from V and 0 from J; bases not matched to a gene: 8. DNA for the CDR3: TGTGCCAGCAGTTTCTCCGGGACTAGCGGAGATAGCACAGATACGCAGTATTTT. Protein sequence: CASSFSGTSGDSTDTQYF.

This clonotype was recorded a few times. V usage is TRBV27 and J usage is TRBJ2-5; perhaps TRBD2 as D (5 bases). CDR1 and CDR2 (germline): MNHEY, SMNVEV (reference sequence). This CDR3 has 17 residues. With 3 bases removed from V and 3 bases from J, the gap between germline ends came to 20 bases. The CDR3 here is CASSFRGRQPQKETQYF. In nucleotides, the CDR3 is TGTGCCAGCAGTTTTAGAGGGCGACAACCACAAAAAGAGACCCAGTACTTC.

The chain is built from TRBV13 and TRBJ2-7; 10 bases line up with TRBD1. There are 14 residues in the CDR3. Germline CDR1 and CDR2: PRHDT and FYEKMQ (reference sequence). Trimming at V came to 3 bases and at J to 7 bases, leaving 6 bases not matched to a gene. The CDR3 loop is CASSLGTGVREQYF. CDR3 nucleotides: TGTGCCAGCAGCTTGGGGACAGGGGTAAGGGAGCAGTACTTC.

The chain couples TRBV11-2 to TRBJ1-1, with D perhaps TRBD1 (5 bases). This CDR3 spans 16 amino acids. Trimming shortened V by 6 bases and J by 5 bases, and 22 bases separated the two germline ends. CDR1 is SGHAT, CDR2 FQNNGV, per germline. The CDR3 protein is CASSSTQQGARTEAFF. The DNA of the CDR3 is TGTGCCAGCAGTTCCACACAGCAGGGAGCCCGGACTGAAGCTTTCTTT.

This clonotype has only a few counts. J is TRBJ2-2 and V is TRBV11-2; TRBD1 aligns across 9 bases. V lost 1 base, J lost 5 bases, and 5 bases stayed unmatched. There are 16 residues in the CDR3. The germline V gene encodes CDR1 SGHAT and CDR2 FQNNGV. The CDR3 region is CASSLVTGGGTGELFF. Written as DNA, the CDR3 is TGTGCCAGCAGCTTAGTGACAGGGGGAGGGACCGGGGAGCTGTTTTTT.

The chain couples TRBV18 to TRBJ1-3, with 12 bases lining up with TRBD1. The V gene end was trimmed by 3 bases and the J gene end by 0 bases; junction bases not matched to a gene: 9. Germline CDR1 is KGHSH and CDR2 is LQKENI. This CDR3 region has 19 residues. Written as DNA, the CDR3 is TGTGCCAGCTCACCCCCGGGACAGGGGGCCCCTCACTCTGGAAACACCATATATTTT. Encoded protein: CASSPPGQGAPHSGNTIYF.

This clonotype was seen more than once but under ten times. The junction and the germline gene differ at one end; a read error may be behind it. This chain uses TRBV5-5 with TRBJ2-3, with D unclear. The CDR3 spans 13 residues. The V gene's germline CDR1 is SGHKS and CDR2 YYEKEE (reference sequence). The CDR3 nucleotides are TGTGCCAGCAGCTTCACCCCCGAGGATACGCGGTATTTT. It translates to CASSFTPEDTRYF.

This clonotype has only a few counts. The chain carries TRBV28 and TRBJ1-6; D ambiguous. The CDR3 runs 14 residues. Germline CDR1 and CDR2: MDHEN and SYDVKM. Trimming took off 5 bases at V and 5 bases at J, with 10 bases between the two ends. The DNA of the CDR3 is TGTGCCAGCAGTCTCGCGAGTAATAATTCACCCCTCCACTTT. Translating it yields CASSLASNNSPLHF. Full variable domain (remainder filled in from reference TRBV28 and TRBJ1-6): DVKVTQSSRYLVKRTGEKVFLECVQDMDHENMFWYRQDPGLGLRLIYFSYDVKMKEKGDIPEGYSVSREKKERFSLILESASTNQTSMYLCASSLASNNSPLHFGNGTRLTVT.

The chain links TRBV5-5 to TRBJ2-2, with 15 bases that match TRBD2. This CDR3 spans 17 amino acids. The germline CDR1 and CDR2 sequences are SGHKS and YYEKEE (reference sequence). With V trimmed by 3 bases and J by 2 bases, 2 bases remained unmatched. The CDR3 here is CASSSGLAGGNTGELFF. DNA for the CDR3: TGTGCCAGCAGCTCGGGACTAGCGGGGGGTAACACCGGGGAGCTGTTTTTT.

In its sample, this clonotype was seen a few times. The chain combines TRBV9 with TRBJ2-7, with D possibly matching TRBD1 (6 bases). Germline V CDR1 and CDR2: SGDLS, YYNGEE. Trimming took 0 bases from V and 0 from J, leaving 13 bases between them. This CDR3 is built from 16 residues. CDR3 DNA: TGTGCCAGCAGCGTAGTAACCAGGGGACCCTCCTACGAGCAGTACTTC. Protein product: CASSVVTRGPSYEQYF.

This sequence joins TRBV6-7 and TRBJ2-5; TRBD1 matches at 9 bases. The J call is uncertain, as TRBJ2-1 better fits the DNA end. TRBV6-7 is known as an ORF, though its function is uncertain. The CDR3 has 12 residues. CDR3 residues: CASSYLDRGQFF. The CDR3 DNA is TGTGCCAGCAGCTACCTGGACAGGGGGCAGTTCTTC.

The rearrangement joins TRBV14 to TRBJ2-5, with D tentatively TRBD1 (5 bases). The DNA end is a closer match to TRBJ2-7, so the J assignment may be wrong. The length of the CDR3 is 14 residues. The germline V gene encodes CDR1 SGHDN and CDR2 FVKESK. The CDR3: CASSKNSGTYEQYF. Here the CDR3 DNA reads TGTGCCAGCAGCAAGAATTCAGGGACCTACGAGCAGTACTTC.

The chain couples TRBV28 to TRBJ2-1; the match to TRBD2 covers 8 bases. Judging by the DNA end, TRBJ2-7 fits better; the J call may be wrong. Germline loops: CDR1 MDHEN, CDR2 SYDVKM. This CDR3 is 16 amino acids long. The CDR3 is CASSRGGGGYSYEQYF. The CDR3 coding sequence is TGTGCCAGCAGTCGGGGGGGAGGCGGGTACTCCTACGAGCAGTACTTC.

The table lists this clonotype with a few counts. This chain connects TRBV18 to TRBJ1-2; 7 bases line up with TRBD1. The germline CDR1 and CDR2 sequences are KGHSH and LQKENI. V dropped 3 bases and J dropped 4; count of bases not matched to a gene: 8. The CDR3 length is 15 residues. Here the CDR3 reads CASSPIPGQTYGYTF. DNA of the CDR3: TGTGCCAGCTCACCCATCCCGGGACAGACCTATGGCTACACCTTC. Supplemented by reference TRBV18 and TRBJ1-2, the full variable domain reads NAGVMQNPRHLVRRRGQEARLRCSPMKGHSHVYWYRQLPEEGLKFMVYLQKENIIDESGMPKERFSAEFPKEGPSILRIQQVVRGDSAAYFCASSPIPGQTYGYTFGSGTRLTVV.

This clonotype occurred a few times. The chain joins TRBV5-1 to TRBJ2-5, with 10 bases matching TRBD1. TRBJ2-7 matches the DNA end more closely, so the J call is doubtful. Germline V gene data show CDR1 as SGHRS and CDR2 as YFSETQ. The CDR3 spans 15 residues. In DNA form, the CDR3 reads TGCGCCAGCAGCTTCGGACAGGGGGACATCTACGAGCAGTACTTC. Amino acids: CASSFGQGDIYEQYF.

This sequence joins TRBV2 and TRBJ2-5, with TRBD2 matching 10 bases. Germline V gives CDR1 SNHLY, CDR2 FYNNEI. The CDR3 runs 16 residues. The V segment lost 4 bases and the J segment 2 bases; nucleotides outside the gene matches: 7. The CDR3 nucleotides read TGTGCCAGCAGTGGTAGCGGGGGGATGATTCAAGAGACCCAGTACTTC. Amino acid sequence: CASSGSGGMIQETQYF.

The chain couples TRBV6-2 or TRBV6-3 to TRBJ2-5; 11 bases fit TRBD1. The J call is uncertain, as TRBJ2-1 better fits the DNA end. The CDR3 runs 16 residues. Looked up from germline, CDR1 is MNHEY and CDR2 is SVGEGT. This CDR3 is CASRLIGQGARNEQFF. The DNA for the CDR3 is TGTGCCAGCAGACTCATTGGACAGGGGGCTAGGAATGAGCAGTTCTTC.

This chain links TRBV20-1 with TRBJ2-1; 7 bases are shared with TRBD2. The germline CDR1 and CDR2 sequences are DFQATT and SNEGSKA (reference sequence). The CDR3 consists of 15 residues. The J segment lost 1 base and the V segment lost 6 bases, leaving 9 bases of the junction unmatched. This CDR3 is CSAARAGVSYNEQFF. The CDR3 region has the DNA TGCAGTGCGGCAAGGGCGGGGGTATCCTACAATGAGCAGTTCTTC.

This clonotype was observed many times. V gene TRBV12-3 or TRBV12-4 combines with J gene TRBJ2-7; possibly TRBD2 for D (5 bases). This CDR3 has 12 amino acids. With 3 bases removed from V and 6 bases from J, the gap between germline ends came to 9 bases. The CDR3 bases are TGTGCCAGCAGTTTTAGCCGGGGCGAGCAGTACTTC. It yields the protein CASSFSRGEQYF.

This rearrangement joins TRBV7-3 to TRBJ2-5, with TRBD2 matching over 10 bases. The tail of the sequence fits TRBJ2-1 better, so the J call may be wrong. The CDR3 spans 14 residues. From germline, CDR1 is SGHTA and CDR2 FQGTGA. The CDR3 protein is CASSLLAGDDEQFF. The CDR3 DNA sequence: TGTGCCAGCAGCTTACTAGCGGGGGACGATGAGCAGTTCTTC.

The chain is built from TRBV10-3 and TRBJ1-5, with 7 bases that match TRBD1. Trimming took 6 bases from V and 6 from J; bases not matched to a gene: 5. The CDR3 runs to 13 residues. CDR1 and CDR2 from the germline V gene are ENHRY and SYGVKD. DNA of the CDR3: TGTGCCATCAGCGAGGGGGCGAGTCAGCCCCAGCATTTT. Translated, it gives CAISEGASQPQHF.

In its sample, this clonotype was seen a few times. This chain connects TRBV29-1 to TRBJ2-3; no reliable D call. Trimming shortened V by 5 bases and J by 4 bases, and 7 bases separated the two germline ends. Germline lookup yields CDR1 SQVTM and CDR2 ANQGSEA. The CDR3 runs to 11 residues. CDR3 in amino acids: CSVSISDTQYF. In DNA, the CDR3 is TGCAGCGTTTCTATATCAGATACGCAGTATTTT.

This clonotype was detected only a few times. The chain has TRBV3-1 and TRBJ2-4; no firm D call. The germline V and J ends were trimmed by 0 bases and 2 bases, with 5 bases remaining between them. The CDR3 runs to 14 residues. Germline V gene sequence: CDR1 LGHDT, CDR2 YNNKEL (reference sequence). In DNA, the CDR3 is TGTGCCAGCAGCCAAGAGGTTTCCAAAAACATTCAGTACTTC. It is translated as CASSQEVSKNIQYF. Combining the CDR3 with reference TRBV3-1 and TRBJ2-4 gives the whole variable domain DTAVSQTPKYLVTQMGNDKSIKCEQNLGHDTMYWYKQDSKKFLKIMFSYNNKELIINETVPNRFSPKSPDKAHLNLHINSLELGDSAVYFCASSQEVSKNIQYFGAGTRLSVL.

This clonotype was seen a handful of times. This chain connects TRBV20-1 to TRBJ2-1, with D tentatively TRBD2 (5 bases). CDR3 length: 16 residues. In germline, CDR1 is DFQATT, CDR2 SNEGSKA (reference sequence). With 0 bases removed from V and 0 bases from J, the gap between germline ends came to 12 bases. In nucleotides, the CDR3 is TGCAGTGCTAGAGATGTCGAGGGATACTCCTACAATGAGCAGTTCTTC. It translates to CSARDVEGYSYNEQFF.

As for this clonotype: The conserved final phenylalanine or tryptophan is absent from the CDR3, which likely points to a read error. The V gene is TRBV12-3 or TRBV12-4, the J gene TRBJ2-7; 9 nucleotides align to TRBD1. Trimming cost V 6 bases and J 2 bases; bases outside gene matches: 11. The CDR3 covers 16 residues. CDR3 loop: CASRPTTGTGTYEQYL. Here the CDR3 DNA reads TGTGCCAGCAGGCCAACAACCGGGACAGGGACCTACGAGCAGTACCTC.

The rearrangement joins TRBV5-6 to TRBJ2-1; possibly TRBD1 or TRBD2 for D (6 bases each). V was shortened by 4 bases and J by 1 base, with 15 bases between the two germline ends. Looked up from germline, CDR1 is SGHDT and CDR2 is YYEEEE. The CDR3 is 16 residues long. The DNA of the CDR3 is TGTGCCAGCAGCAAAGAAAGGGGGGTGTCCTACAATGAGCAGTTCTTC. The encoded protein is CASSKERGVSYNEQFF.